These 20 T cell receptor beta chains originate from one sample sequenced in a study of T-cell reconstitution after alpha-beta-depleted transplantation in children. The TCRbeta library was prepared with unique molecular identifiers. TCRdb re-called the PCR reads with MiXCR, one entry per CDR3 protein. The sample includes over 120,000 distinct CDR3 sequences, 8.5% to 10% seen only once; the top ten take over 15%. The sequencing here drew on PBMCs, mostly from graft donor cells, taken 180 days after TCRalphabeta/CD19-depleted stem cell transplant. These receptors were taken from a female patient aged 2-9 years who had a stem cell transplant for congenital amegakaryocytic thrombocytopenia, so the T cells may come from the graft donor.

This clonotype showed up many times. The chain is built from TRBV12-3 or TRBV12-4 and TRBJ2-7; D remains unclear. Trimming pared 1 base from V and 4 bases from J, leaving 2 bases between. The CDR3 is made up of 11 amino acids. The CDR3 sequence: CASSLGYEQYF. Written as DNA, the CDR3 is TGTGCCAGCAGTTTAGGGTACGAGCAGTACTTC.

This clonotype was picked up many times. J is TRBJ2-7 and V is TRBV12-3 or TRBV12-4; D remains ambiguous. This CDR3 is 15 amino acids long. Trimming cost V 3 bases and J 2 bases, with 14 bases left between them. The CDR3 bases are TGTGCCAGCAGTTTGGAGCTAACCACCGCCTACGAGCAGTACTTC. Its protein is CASSLELTTAYEQYF.

At least ten counts were recorded for this clonotype. The chain combines TRBV4-1 with TRBJ2-7; 7 bases line up with TRBD2. The germline CDR1 and CDR2 sequences are MGHRA and YSYEKL. V gave up 3 bases and J gave up 3 bases; unmatched junction bases: 17. This CDR3 is 18 amino acids long. The CDR3: CASSQNILGGSIFYEQYF. The CDR3 region has the DNA TGCGCCAGCAGCCAGAACATCCTGGGGGGGTCTATATTCTACGAGCAGTACTTC.

This clonotype was observed a handful of times. The genes are TRBV5-1 and TRBJ2-7, with 8 bases aligning to TRBD2. The CDR3 sequence is 16 residues long. The germline V gene has CDR1 SGHRS and CDR2 YFSETQ. V was clipped by 1 base and J by 0 bases; unmatched bases: 6. The CDR3 coding sequence is TGCGCCAGCAGCTTGTTCGGGGGGGTCTACTCCTACGAGCAGTACTTC. Protein product: CASSLFGGVYSYEQYF.

Of note for this clonotype: This could be a read error, since a much larger clone is one nucleotide away. This chain joins TRBV5-1 and TRBJ2-3, with a possible D match to TRBD2 (5 bases). The CDR3 has 13 residues. Trimming pared 0 bases from V and 5 bases from J, leaving 7 bases between. Germline CDR1 reads SGHRS; CDR2 reads YFSETQ. CDR3 nucleotide sequence: TGCGCCAGCAGCTTGGGACTAAAAGATACGCAGTATTTT. As protein: CASSLGLKDTQYF. The variable domain in full, with the rest retrieved from reference TRBV5-1 and TRBJ2-3, is KAGVTQTPRYLIKTRGQQVTLSCSPISGHRSVSWYQQTPGQGLQFLFEYFSETQRNKGNFPGRFSGRQFSNSRSEMNVSTLELGDSALYLCASSLGLKDTQYFGPGTRLTVL.

At least ten counts were recorded for this clonotype. V is TRBV27 and J is TRBJ1-4; 7 bases are a match to TRBD1. Looked up from germline, CDR1 is MNHEY and CDR2 is SMNVEV (reference sequence). The CDR3 spans 15 residues. Unmatched junction bases numbered 10, after V lost 5 bases and J lost 7 bases. CDR3 DNA: TGTGCCAGCAGTCAGAGACAGGGTCGGGGTGAAAAACTGTTTTTT. Protein: CASSQRQGRGEKLFF.

This clonotype was counted only a few times. The chain links TRBV6-1 to TRBJ2-1; TRBD2 might be the D (6 bases). The V gene lost 1 base and the J gene lost 3 bases, with 10 bases spanning the gap. This CDR3 has 15 residues. The germline V gene encodes CDR1 MNHNS and CDR2 SASEGT. CDR3: CASSEEAGSYNEQFF. DNA of the CDR3: TGTGCCAGCAGTGAAGAGGCGGGAAGCTACAATGAGCAGTTCTTC.

The chain is built from TRBV25-1 and TRBJ2-2, with TRBD2 matching over 7 bases. The CDR3 sequence is 16 residues long. CDR1 MGHDK and CDR2 SYGVNS come from the germline V gene. With 5 bases clipped from V and 4 bases from J, the junction kept 10 bases outside the gene matches. The CDR3 coding sequence is TGTGCCAGCAGTCTGGCTAGCGGATTGGGCACCGGGGAGCTGTTTTTT. It is translated as CASSLASGLGTGELFF.

This clonotype was counted at least ten times. The gene calls are TRBV20-1 and TRBJ2-5; 9 nucleotides line up with TRBD1. V trimming: 2 bases; J trimming: 2 bases; junction bases outside the gene matches: 3. Germline V lookup: CDR1 DFQATT, CDR2 SNEGSKA (reference sequence). This CDR3 region has 14 residues. CDR3 bases: TGCAGTGCTAGACGGACAGGGGTGCAAGAGACCCAGTACTTC. This codes for CSARRTGVQETQYF.

This sequence joins TRBV7-2 and TRBJ2-5; no clear D gene. V was shortened by 5 bases and J by 5 bases, with 12 bases between the two germline ends. CDR1 and CDR2 (germline): SGHTA, FQGNSA. This CDR3 has 13 residues. DNA of the CDR3: TGTGCCAGCAGCCCTCAAAAGTTCGAGACCCAGTACTTC. Protein sequence: CASSPQKFETQYF.

This clonotype has just a few counts. The rearrangement uses TRBV20-1 and TRBJ2-2, with 7 nucleotides matching TRBD2. This CDR3 contains 14 residues. In germline, CDR1 is DFQATT, CDR2 SNEGSKA (reference sequence). V lost 1 base and J lost 7; bases outside the gene matches: 6. CDR3 bases: TGCAGTGCTAGAGGTCCTAGCGGCTACGGGGAGCTGTTTTTT. This sequence encodes CSARGPSGYGELFF.

The table lists this clonotype with many counts. The V call is TRBV29-1, the J call TRBJ2-3, with a possible D match to TRBD2 (6 bases). From germline, CDR1 is SQVTM and CDR2 ANQGSEA. With 5 bases removed from V and 0 bases from J, the gap between germline ends came to 12 bases. The CDR3 is 14 amino acids. The CDR3 loop is CSVKGGASTDTQYF. The CDR3 DNA sequence: TGCAGCGTTAAAGGAGGGGCTAGCACAGATACGCAGTATTTT.

This chain uses TRBV3-1 with TRBJ2-3; no definite D call. V lost 1 base and J lost 2, with 10 bases in between. The CDR3 has 15 amino acids. Germline CDR1 reads LGHDT; CDR2 reads YNNKEL (reference sequence). The CDR3 region is CASSQGVPPTDTQYF. As DNA, the CDR3 is TGTGCCAGCAGCCAAGGGGTTCCTCCCACAGATACGCAGTATTTT.

This clonotype was found many times. This chain connects TRBV5-5 to TRBJ2-3; D uncertain. The CDR3 has 14 amino acids. Trimming shortened V by 0 bases and J by 2 bases, and 7 bases separated the two germline ends. CDR1 is SGHKS and CDR2 is YYEKEE in the germline V gene (reference sequence). CDR3 protein: CASSLVSHTDTQYF. DNA of the CDR3: TGTGCCAGCAGCTTGGTTAGCCACACAGATACGCAGTATTTT.

The rearrangement joins TRBV28 to TRBJ2-7; D uncertain. Trimming stripped 5 bases from V and 4 bases from J, with 9 bases between. The length of the CDR3 is 12 residues. Germline CDR1 and CDR2: MDHEN and SYDVKM. CDR3 nucleotides: TGTGCCAGCAGTCTTACCCTTTACGAGCAGTACTTC. The encoded protein is CASSLTLYEQYF.

This clonotype occurred many times. At one of its ends the junction is not consistent with the germline gene, which may arise from a read error. This rearrangement joins TRBV5-1 to TRBJ2-7; 9 bases map to TRBD1. This CDR3 contains 13 residues. CDR1 and CDR2 (germline): SGHRS, YFSETQ. The CDR3 spells CASSSGQGPPRDF. As DNA, the CDR3 is TGCGCCAGCAGTTCGGGACAGGGCCCACCTCGGGACTTC.

At least ten counts were recorded for this clonotype. V gene TRBV7-6 combines with J gene TRBJ2-3; tentatively, D is TRBD1 (6 bases). The germline V and J ends were trimmed by 5 bases and 5 bases, with 11 bases remaining between them. Per the germline V gene, CDR1 is SGHVS and CDR2 is FNYEAQ. The CDR3 has 13 residues. Here the CDR3 reads CASSPLGGDTQYF. The CDR3 DNA is TGTGCCAGCAGCCCCTTAGGGGGAGATACGCAGTATTTT.

At least ten counts were recorded for this clonotype. The V call is TRBV4-2, the J call TRBJ2-4; 8 nucleotides match TRBD1. The CDR3 has 15 residues. Germline-derived CDR1 and CDR2 are LGHNA and YNFKEQ. V lost 5 bases and J lost 2; bases outside the gene matches: 5. DNA of the CDR3: TGTGCCAGCAGCGCACAGGGGGAGCCCAAAAACATTCAGTACTTC. Translating it yields CASSAQGEPKNIQYF.

This clonotype has just a few counts. This CDR3 reads CASSSPRGGSEEQYF. In DNA, the CDR3 is TGTGCCAGCAGTTCTCCTAGGGGGGGTTCAGAAGAGCAGTACTTC. This chain uses TRBV28 with TRBJ2-7; a possible D gene is TRBD2 (7 bases). The CDR3 is 15 residues long. The germline V gene has CDR1 MDHEN and CDR2 SYDVKM. The V gene lost 4 bases and the J gene lost 7 bases, with 20 bases spanning the gap.

The rearrangement joins TRBV28 to TRBJ1-5; the match to TRBD1 covers 8 bases. V was pared by 9 bases and J by 5 bases, with 9 bases of the junction left unmatched. The CDR3 sequence is 14 residues long. The germline V gene has CDR1 MDHEN and CDR2 SYDVKM. CDR3 bases: TGTGCCAGTAGCGGACAGGGTTGGGATCAGCCCCAGCATTTT. Protein sequence: CASSGQGWDQPQHF.